These T cell receptor beta chains were read from a single sample in a study of spatial heterogeneity in lung cancer. TCRdb processed the 5' RACE reads anew with MiXCR; each CDR3 protein has one entry. The sample carries about 21,000 distinct CDR3 sequences, approximately 5.8% recorded once. The sequences come from PBMCs, collected at surgery. The receptors shown here come from a male donor with early-stage non-small cell lung cancer. The CDR3 runs from the conserved cysteine through the conserved F or W. D genes are given only for firm matches. Not every row has a clone size; where given, it reads once, few, many or a size class.

V	size	J	D	DNA	CDR3
TRBV12-3/TRBV12-4	many	TRBJ1-1	.	TGTGCCAGCAGTTTAGCGCCGGGGGCGGCTTTCTTT	CASSLAPGAAFF
TRBV20-1	few	TRBJ1-5	.	TGCTCCGGTGGCAGGAATAATCAGCCCCAGCATTTT	CSGGRNNQPQHF
TRBV7-3	many	TRBJ2-1	.	TGTGCCAGCAGCCCAGGAAGGGCAGAACTAAATGAGCAGTTCTTC	CASSPGRAELNEQFF
TRBV19	many	TRBJ1-1	.	TGTGCCAGTAGAGACCAGTACACTGAAGCTTTCTTT	CASRDQYTEAFF
TRBV28	many	TRBJ2-7	TRBD1	TGTGCCAGCAGTACGAAACGGACAGGGGGCTACGAGCAGTACTTC	CASSTKRTGGYEQYF
TRBV6-5	many	TRBJ1-6	.	TGTGCCAGCAGTTCAGGGAACAGAAAGGGTTCACCCCTCCACTTT	CASSSGNRKGSPLHF
TRBV7-2	many	TRBJ2-7	.	TGTGCCAGCAGCCCTGGACAGCCCGGATACGAGCAGTACTTC	CASSPGQPGYEQYF
TRBV20-1	many	TRBJ2-3	.	TGCAGTGCTAGAGCCCCAGCAGGGTACACAGATACGCAGTATTTT	CSARAPAGYTDTQYF
TRBV20-1	.	TRBJ2-7	TRBD2	TGCAGTGGGGAAAGGACTAGCGGATCCTACGAGCAGTACTTC	CSGERTSGSYEQYF
TRBV7-8	many	TRBJ2-4	TRBD2	TGTGCCAGCAGCCCCGAGGTCGGGGGGTATACCAAAAACATTCAGTACTTC	CASSPEVGGYTKNIQYF
TRBV6-5	few	TRBJ2-1	TRBD2	TGTGCCAGCGCAACTAGCGGGGGAAGCTCCTACAATGAGCAGTTCTTC	CASATSGGSSYNEQFF
TRBV20-1	many	TRBJ1-6	.	TGCAGTGCTTCCCGGGACACCAATTCACCCCTCCACTTT	CSASRDTNSPLHF
TRBV19	.	TRBJ2-1	TRBD1	TGTGCCAGTAGTATCCGGACAGGGCGGGATGAGCAGATCTTC	CASSIRTGRDEQIF
TRBV6-6	many	TRBJ2-7	.	TGTGCCACCAGGCGTGTGGCCGACTCCTACGAGCAGTACTTC	CATRRVADSYEQYF
TRBV11-2	medium-sized	TRBJ2-7	.	TGTGCCAGCAGTTGGGGGAGCTCCTACGAGCAGTACTTC	CASSWGSSYEQYF
TRBV7-3	many	TRBJ2-2	.	TGTGCCAGCAGCCCCGGTAGGACGCCCTCCGGGGAGCTGTTTTTT	CASSPGRTPSGELFF
TRBV5-1	many	TRBJ1-5	.	TGCGCCAGCAGCTTGTCGCCGGGACCCTCTAGGCCCCAGCATTTT	CASSLSPGPSRPQHF
TRBV12-3/TRBV12-4	many	TRBJ2-1	.	TGTGCCAGCTCGTCCTGGGGAGGATACGATGAGCAGTTCTTC	CASSSWGGYDEQFF
TRBV11-1	many	TRBJ2-1	.	TGTGCCGTACAGGGCCAAAGTCCCCCGCAGTTCTTC	CAVQGQSPPQFF
TRBV28	.	TRBJ1-1	.	TGTGCCAGCAGTTCCCCGACCGCGAACACTGAAGCTTTCTTT	CASSSPTANTEAFF
TRBV7-9	many	TRBJ2-7	.	TGTGCCAGCAGCTTATCCGACGGACCCTACGAGCAGTACTTC	CASSLSDGPYEQYF
TRBV14	many	TRBJ2-7	.	TGTGCCAGCGCGCGACAGGGAGGTATCTACGAGCAGTACTTC	CASARQGGIYEQYF
TRBV18	medium-sized	TRBJ2-5	.	TGTGCCAGCTCCGGGCAGGATGAGACCCAGTACTTC	CASSGQDETQYF
TRBV19	few	TRBJ2-7	.	TGTGCCAGTAGTCGGGGGACGGCCTACGAGCAGTACTTC	CASSRGTAYEQYF
TRBV7-2	many	TRBJ1-4	.	TGTGCCAGCAGCTTAGTCGGGGGGTATGCAACTAATGAAAAACTGTTTTTT	CASSLVGGYATNEKLFF
TRBV7-2	medium-sized	TRBJ2-5	TRBD2	TGTGCCAGCAGCTTAACTAGCGGAACAGAGACCCAGTACTTC	CASSLTSGTETQYF
TRBV7-3	many	TRBJ2-1	.	TGTGCCAGCAGCCCACATGGGGGGCCCTTCAATGAGCAGTTCTTC	CASSPHGGPFNEQFF
TRBV29-1	many	TRBJ2-3	.	TGCAGCGTAAAAGGGGTATCGGCAGACGATACGCAGTATTTT	CSVKGVSADDTQYF
TRBV15	many	TRBJ2-3	TRBD1	TGTGCCACCAGCGTTCAGGGGGCTAGAGATACGCAGTATTTT	CATSVQGARDTQYF
TRBV19	many	TRBJ1-5	TRBD1	TGTGCCAGTAGTATGGGACAGGGGCAGCCCCAGCATTTT	CASSMGQGQPQHF
TRBV19	.	TRBJ1-1	TRBD1	TGTGCCAGTAGCGGGACAGGGGTAAGATCGGGTACTGAAGCTTTCTTT	CASSGTGVRSGTEAFF
TRBV7-9	.	TRBJ2-1	.	TGTGCCAGCAGCCCCCGGACAACTAACAATGAGCAGTTCTTC	CASSPRTTNNEQFF
TRBV5-1	many	TRBJ2-6	.	TGCGCCAGCGGGCAGGGCAGCACTGGGGCCAACGTCCTGACTTTC	CASGQGSTGANVLTF
TRBV4-2	many	TRBJ2-2	.	TGTGCCAGCAGCCAAGTGAGGGCGAACACCGGGGAGCTGTTTTTT	CASSQVRANTGELFF
TRBV5-6	many	TRBJ2-1	.	TGTGCCAGCAGCTTGGTTACCAGGTGGTACAATGAGCAGTTCTTC	CASSLVTRWYNEQFF
TRBV20-1	many	TRBJ2-1	.	TGCAGTGCTCTTACCCGGGACACCCACTCCTACAATGAGCAGTTCTTC	CSALTRDTHSYNEQFF
TRBV28	many	TRBJ2-7	.	TGTGCCAGCAGTCCCCGGACTAACCAGATCTACGAGCAGTACTTC	CASSPRTNQIYEQYF
TRBV7-2	many	TRBJ2-1	.	TGTGCCAGCAGCCCCCAAGACAATGAGCAGTTCTTC	CASSPQDNEQFF
TRBV24-1	few	TRBJ2-3	.	TGTGCCACCGAGGGGGGGATTGCAGATACGCAGTATTTT	CATEGGIADTQYF
TRBV7-3	many	TRBJ2-2	.	TGTGCCAGCCAAGGCCCGGCCCCCGGGGAGCTGTTTTTT	CASQGPAPGELFF
TRBV5-1	many	TRBJ2-3	TRBD2	TGCGCCAGCAGCTTGACTAGCGGGAGCACAGATACGCAGTATTTT	CASSLTSGSTDTQYF
TRBV12-3/TRBV12-4	.	TRBJ1-6	TRBD1	TGTGCCAGCAGTTTAAACCCAGGGGGTGGGTCCTATAATTCACCCCTCCACTTT	CASSLNPGGGSYNSPLHF
TRBV28	many	TRBJ2-5	TRBD2	TGTGCCAGCGCCGGGGGGGGCGGAGAGACCCAGTACTTC	CASAGGGGETQYF
TRBV2	many	TRBJ1-2	.	TGTGCCAGCCAAGCGTCGGGCTATGGCTACACCTTC	CASQASGYGYTF
TRBV5-6	.	TRBJ1-4	.	TGTGCCAGCAGCTTCGGGCAACCCAATGGAAAACTGTTTTTT	CASSFGQPNGKLFF
TRBV27	many	TRBJ2-5	TRBD1	TGTGCCAGCAGTTTCGCCCCGGTGTCAGCCAGGGGGGAGACCCAGTACTTC	CASSFAPVSARGETQYF
TRBV19	many	TRBJ2-1	TRBD2	TGTGCCAGTAGTATTCCGGCTAGCGGGAGTTATGAGCAGTTCTTC	CASSIPASGSYEQFF
TRBV18	.	TRBJ2-7	.	TGTGCCAGCTCGCTGGAGAGGGTTTTTTCCTACGAGCAGTACTTC	CASSLERVFSYEQYF
TRBV20-1	many	TRBJ2-7	.	TGCAGTGCTAGCCGACCGGAGGCCAACGAGCAGTACTTC	CSASRPEANEQYF
TRBV11-3	many	TRBJ2-7	.	TGTGCCAGCAGCAAAGGAGAGGGGCGAGAGCAGTACTTC	CASSKGEGREQYF
TRBV7-6	many	TRBJ2-5	.	TGTGCCAGCAGACTTCGGGAGACCCAGTACTTC	CASRLRETQYF
TRBV7-2	.	TRBJ2-7	TRBD2	TGTGCCAGCAGCCCTACGGGGGGACCCTACGAGCAGTACTTC	CASSPTGGPYEQYF
TRBV9	many	TRBJ1-4	.	TGTGCCAGCAGCACCCCGCCCGAATCCGGGACCGTAGCAACTAATGAAAAACTGTTTTTT	CASSTPPESGTVATNEKLFF
TRBV7-9	many	TRBJ2-2	.	TGTGCCAGCAGCTCTCTCCCGACTGGACCCACCGGGGAGCTGTTTTTT	CASSSLPTGPTGELFF
TRBV6-1	.	TRBJ1-4	.	TGTGCCAGCCATAGTGGCTGGAATGAAAAACTGTTTTTT	CASHSGWNEKLFF
TRBV28	many	TRBJ2-7	TRBD2	TGTGCCAGCAGGGTGTCTAGCGGGAGGAGAATCGGGAACGAGCAGTACTTC	CASRVSSGRRIGNEQYF
TRBV12-3/TRBV12-4	many	TRBJ1-5	.	TGTGCCAGCACTTTTTGGGGTTCCAATCAGCCCCAGCATTTT	CASTFWGSNQPQHF